A single sample gave rise to the 27 T cell receptor beta chains below, sequenced in a study of human versus mouse CDR3 diversity and MHC coevolution (dated by TCRdb to 2016 to 2017). The method was the immunoSEQ multiplex PCR assay. In its TCRdb copy, this immuneACCESS table keeps in-frame sequences only and misses some clones. Where compared with another copy, unresolved V genes explain less than half of these, and the others have no known cause. The sample table lists 55,000 to 65,000 clones, 94% of them with a count of one. Clones ranked in the top ten supply over 15% of the sample. The sample was naive CD4+ T cells from blood. Explained via the paper, the cell subset or site label denotes: CD45RO-negative CD62L-positive naive CD4 T cells. The source of these receptors is a person aged 55-75 years in good health.

This sequence joins TRBV11-3 and TRBJ1-6; D remains ambiguous. Trimming pared 5 bases from V and 8 bases from J, leaving 16 bases between. CDR3 length equals 15 residues. CDR1 is SGHNT, CDR2 YENEEA, per germline. This chain's CDR3 is CASSPSEGMHSPLHF. DNA for the CDR3: TGTGCCAGCAGCCCATCGGAGGGTATGCATTCACCCCTCCACTTT. Based on the CDR3 plus reference TRBV11-3 and TRBJ1-6, the full variable domain is EAGVVQSPRYKIIEKKQPVAFWCNPISGHNTLYWYLQNLGQGPELLIRYENEEAVDDSQLPKDRFSAERLKGVDSTLKIQPAELGDSAVYLCASSPSEGMHSPLHFGNGTRLTVT.

The rearrangement links TRBV7-2 to TRBJ2-7; D gene ambiguous. Between the trimmed V and J ends, which lost 5 bases and 2 bases, there was a span of 7 bases. The germline V gene has CDR1 SGHTA and CDR2 FQGNSA. The CDR3 has 12 amino acids. The DNA of the CDR3 is TGTGCCAGCAGCCGTTCCCCCTACGAGCAGTACTTC. Its translation: CASSRSPYEQYF.

The rearrangement joins TRBV19 to TRBJ2-3; 9 bases are a match to TRBD2. CDR3 length: 13 amino acids. V gave up 7 bases and J gave up 7 bases; unmatched junction bases: 6. Germline V gene sequence: CDR1 LNHDA, CDR2 SQIVND (reference sequence). The CDR3 protein is CASKAGGVNTQYF. The CDR3 DNA reads as TGTGCCAGTAAGGCGGGAGGGGTAAATACGCAGTATTTT.

The sample holds one count of this clone. This chain links TRBV7-2 with TRBJ1-1, with no clear D. Trimming took 0 bases from V and 1 from J, leaving 6 bases between them. CDR1 and CDR2 from the germline V gene are SGHTA and FQGNSA. The CDR3 has 14 amino acids. CDR3 amino acids: CASSLALANTEAFF. CDR3 bases: TGTGCCAGCAGCTTAGCGCTGGCGAACACTGAAGCTTTCTTT.

The gene calls are TRBV6-1 and TRBJ2-5, with D possibly matching TRBD2 (5 bases). V was cut by 11 bases and J by 9 bases, with 16 bases left in between. The CDR3 is 11 amino acids. CDR1 and CDR2 from the germline V gene are MNHNS and SASEGT. CDR3 bases: TGTGCCGCGAGGGCCGAGCGGCCCCAGTACTTC. This sequence encodes CAARAERPQYF.

The table lists this clone with a count of one. This sequence joins TRBV5-1 and TRBJ1-3; weak D call: TRBD1 (6 bases). V lost 3 bases to trimming and J lost 1 base, with 11 bases between them. The germline CDR1 and CDR2 sequences are SGHRS and YFSETQ. CDR3 size: 15 residues. The CDR3 nucleotides read TGCGCCAGCAGCTCCGGGGGGCTGTCTGGAAACACCATATATTTT. This codes for CASSSGGLSGNTIYF.

The genes are TRBV12-5 and TRBJ1-1, with TRBD1 as a possible D gene (5 bases). V lost 3 bases and J 6 bases, leaving 11 bases between the germline ends. Germline V gene data show CDR1 as LGHNT and CDR2 as FRNRAP. CDR3 length: 13 residues. CDR3 sequence: CASGLNRGAEAFF. DNA of the CDR3: TGTGCTAGTGGTTTAAACCGGGGGGCTGAAGCTTTCTTT.

The chain has TRBV21-1 and TRBJ1-1; the tabulated D call, TRBD1, remains unverified against the DNA. TRBV21-1 is a pseudogene segment. The CDR3 runs 17 residues. The CDR3 DNA is TGTGCCAGCAGCAAAGCGGGACAGGGGGCTACGTGGACTGAAGCTTTCTTT. The encoded protein is CASSKAGQGATWTEAFF.

The V and J genes are TRBV5-1 and TRBJ1-5; tentative D call: TRBD1 (5 bases). The germline V gene has CDR1 SGHRS and CDR2 YFSETQ. V dropped 0 bases and J dropped 0 bases, with 10 bases sitting between them. The CDR3 runs to 16 residues. CDR3 residues: CASSLEGYGSNQPQHF. CDR3 bases: TGCGCCAGCAGCTTGGAGGGGTATGGTAGCAATCAGCCCCAGCATTTT.

The chain employs TRBV5-1 and TRBJ2-2; D remains unclear. V dropped 0 bases and J dropped 7 bases, with 7 bases sitting between them. The CDR3 length is 13 residues. Germline CDR1 is SGHRS and CDR2 is YFSETQ. Here the CDR3 DNA reads TGCGCCAGCAGCTTGGAACTCGGCGGGGAGCTGTTTTTT. It is translated as CASSLELGGELFF.

The chain recombines TRBV29-1 with TRBJ1-1, with D tentatively TRBD1 (5 bases). The V end lost 3 bases, the J end lost 3 bases, and 11 bases lay between the germline ends. Germline loops: CDR1 SQVTM, CDR2 ANQGSEA. This CDR3 is built from 13 residues. CDR3 DNA sequence: TGCAGCGTTGATCGCGGGGCGGACACTGAAGCTTTCTTT. Protein: CSVDRGADTEAFF.

J is TRBJ1-2 and V is TRBV10-2; 8 bases are shared with TRBD1. This CDR3 has 15 residues. In germline, CDR1 is WSHSY, CDR2 SAAADI. V gave up 2 bases and J gave up 2 bases; unmatched junction bases: 4. CDR3 sequence (DNA): TGCGCCAGCAGTGAGGCAGGGGGCTTCAACTATGGCTACACCTTC. It encodes CASSEAGGFNYGYTF.

Only one count was recorded for this clone. The chain is built from TRBV2 and TRBJ2-6; 7 bases are a match to TRBD1. CDR1 is SNHLY, CDR2 FYNNEI, per germline. With V trimmed by 7 bases and J by 0 bases, 21 bases remained unmatched. The CDR3 is 21 amino acids. The CDR3 sequence: CASKEITRQGEELSGANVLTF. DNA for the CDR3: TGTGCCAGCAAAGAGATCACCCGACAGGGAGAAGAGCTCTCTGGGGCCAACGTCCTGACTTTC.

This clone was observed a single time. The chain carries TRBV5-4 and TRBJ1-3, with 10 bases aligning to TRBD1. The germline gives CDR1 SGHNT, CDR2 YYREEE (reference sequence). This CDR3 region has 18 residues. The ends lost 0 bases at V and 0 bases at J; junction bases unmatched: 6. Here the CDR3 DNA reads TGTGCCAGCAGCTTGGGGGGGACAGGGGCCAACTCTGGAAACACCATATATTTT. Amino acid sequence: CASSLGGTGANSGNTIYF.

The gene calls are TRBV5-1 and TRBJ2-7, with 7 positions matching TRBD1. Germline V gives CDR1 SGHRS, CDR2 YFSETQ. V lost 4 bases to trimming and J lost 2 bases; unmatched junction nucleotides: 6. The CDR3 contains 14 residues. CDR3 amino acids: CASSPTTGAYEQYF. CDR3 DNA sequence: TGCGCCAGCAGCCCTACTACAGGGGCCTACGAGCAGTACTTC.

The gene calls are TRBV5-1 and TRBJ2-1; 12 positions agree with TRBD2. The CDR3 length is 16 residues. Losses at the gene ends were 4 bases for V and 4 bases for J; bases not matched to a gene: 6. The germline V gene has CDR1 SGHRS and CDR2 YFSETQ. The CDR3 is CASSKRLAGAYNEQFF. In nucleotides, the CDR3 is TGCGCCAGCAGCAAAAGACTAGCGGGAGCATACAATGAGCAGTTCTTC.

The gene calls are TRBV6-5 and TRBJ2-5; 7 bases are a match to TRBD2. CDR3 length: 14 residues. Germline CDR1 and CDR2: MNHEY and SVGAGI. Trimming cost V 7 bases and J 1 base; bases outside gene matches: 6. The CDR3 protein is CASNGAGFQETQYF. The CDR3 coding sequence is TGTGCCAGCAACGGAGCGGGGTTCCAAGAGACCCAGTACTTC.

The genes are TRBV29-1 and TRBJ1-4, with D tentatively TRBD1 (5 bases). Trimming took 0 bases from V and 7 from J, leaving 9 bases between them. CDR3 length: 13 residues. From germline, CDR1 is SQVTM and CDR2 ANQGSEA. The CDR3 nucleotides read TGCAGCGTTGAAGACGGCAGGGCTGAAAAACTGTTTTTT. This encodes CSVEDGRAEKLFF.

The V call is TRBV7-3, the J call TRBJ2-1; the match to TRBD2 covers 11 bases. CDR3 length: 15 residues. Trimming took 5 bases from V and 2 from J; bases not matched to a gene: 2. Germline V gene lookup returns CDR1 SGHTA and CDR2 FQGTGA. The CDR3 is CASSTGLAAYNEQFF. The DNA of the CDR3 is TGTGCCAGCAGCACGGGACTAGCGGCCTACAATGAGCAGTTCTTC.

The gene calls are TRBV2 and TRBJ1-1; possibly TRBD1 for D (5 bases). The V gene lost 6 bases and the J gene lost 4 bases, with 9 bases spanning the gap. CDR1 is SNHLY, CDR2 FYNNEI, per germline. The CDR3 covers 12 residues. The CDR3 loop is CASSLRGTEAFF. CDR3 DNA sequence: TGTGCCAGCAGCCTAAGGGGCACTGAAGCTTTCTTT. Together with reference TRBV2 and TRBJ1-1, the CDR3 gives the full variable domain: EPEVTQTPSHQVTQMGQEVILRCVPISNHLYFYWYRQILGQKVEFLVSFYNNEISEKSEIFDDQFSVERPDGSNFTLKIRSTKLEDSAMYFCASSLRGTEAFFGQGTRLTVV.

The rearrangement links TRBV10-2 to TRBJ1-2, with TRBD1 matching 7 bases. Germline loops: CDR1 WSHSY, CDR2 SAAADI. The CDR3 loop spans 13 amino acids. V trimming: 5 bases; J trimming: 3 bases; junction bases outside the gene matches: 3. CDR3 protein: CASSSTGDYGYTF. The CDR3 region has the DNA TGCGCCAGCAGTAGCACAGGGGACTATGGCTACACCTTC.

The chain uses TRBV5-6 and TRBJ2-5, with TRBD1 matching 8 bases. CDR1 and CDR2 from the germline V gene are SGHDT and YYEEEE. This CDR3 is built from 13 residues. V lost 4 bases to trimming and J lost 7 bases; unmatched junction nucleotides: 6. The CDR3 DNA reads TGTGCCAGCAGCCCGGACAGGGCGGGGACCCAGTACTTC. This encodes CASSPDRAGTQYF.

The CDR3 reads CASSSLQGAGGYTF. CDR3 sequence (DNA): TGTGCCAGCAGCTCACTCCAGGGGGCTGGTGGCTACACCTTC. The rearrangement joins TRBV7-6 to TRBJ1-2; TRBD1 aligns across 8 bases. The CDR3 loop spans 14 amino acids. V was clipped by 4 bases and J by 7 bases; unmatched bases: 8. Germline CDR1 SGHVS, CDR2 FNYEAQ.

The rearrangement links TRBV9 to TRBJ1-2, with a weak D call TRBD1 (5 bases). Germline CDR1 reads SGDLS; CDR2 reads YYNGEE. CDR3 length: 15 residues. V gave up 3 bases and J gave up 8 bases, with 20 bases separating them. CDR3 amino acids: CASSAAGGAAYGYTF. CDR3 nucleotides: TGTGCCAGCAGCGCAGCGGGGGGAGCGGCCTACGGCTACACCTTC.

This sequence joins TRBV19 and TRBJ1-4; 8 nucleotides agree with TRBD1. Germline assignment: CDR1 LNHDA and CDR2 SQIVND (reference sequence). The CDR3 totals 15 residues. Losses at the gene ends were 6 bases for V and 1 base for J; bases not matched to a gene: 4. CDR3 amino acids: CASRGRGLTNEKLFF. In DNA, the CDR3 is TGTGCCAGTAGGGGCAGGGGGCTAACTAATGAAAAACTGTTTTTT.

V is TRBV2 and J is TRBJ2-7; a possible D gene is TRBD2 (6 bases). The CDR3 sequence is 13 residues long. Deletions cut 8 bases from V and 7 bases from J, with 18 bases between. From germline, CDR1 is SNHLY and CDR2 FYNNEI. This chain's CDR3 is CASRGSDSREQYF. The DNA for the CDR3 is TGTGCCAGCCGGGGGTCCGACTCCCGGGAGCAGTACTTC. Variable domain in full (rest from reference TRBV2 and TRBJ2-7): EPEVTQTPSHQVTQMGQEVILRCVPISNHLYFYWYRQILGQKVEFLVSFYNNEISEKSEIFDDQFSVERPDGSNFTLKIRSTKLEDSAMYFCASRGSDSREQYFGPGTRLTVT.

This clone was observed a single time. The chain employs TRBV6-5 and TRBJ1-4; the match to TRBD1 covers 8 bases. Germline V gene sequence: CDR1 MNHEY, CDR2 SVGAGI. V was clipped by 4 bases and J by 0 bases; unmatched bases: 4. The CDR3 spans 16 residues. CDR3 nucleotides: TGTGCCAGCAGTTCGGACAGGGCCGCAACTAATGAAAAACTGTTTTTT. This translates into CASSSDRAATNEKLFF.